Shown below are 32 T cell receptor beta chains from a single sample sequenced in a study of shared clonotypes between healthy human individuals (dated by TCRdb to 2020 to 2022). For the CD8 naive samples, CD45RO-negative cells were positively selected for CCR7, yielding a CD45RA+CCR7+ population from which TemRA cells were excluded. Libraries were built with the immunoSEQ multiplex PCR assay. The table was pulled from immuneACCESS by TCRdb, which kept in-frame rearrangements only. Such tables lose some clones; where checked, under half of the loss comes from unresolved V genes, and the rest has no known cause. Counted in this sample were around 2,000,000 clones; roughly 94% of them appeared once. The leading ten clones occupy 0.9% to 1.4% of the sample. Sequencing was performed on naive CD8+ T cells sorted from blood. The sample's cell subset or site label, decoded: CD45RA+CCR7+. Receptors originate from a man aged 18-30 years in good health.

The chain has TRBV28 and TRBJ1-1; 7 positions match TRBD1. The CDR3 has 15 residues. Germline V lookup: CDR1 MDHEN, CDR2 SYDVKM. The V gene end was trimmed by 1 base and the J gene end by 0 bases; junction bases not matched to a gene: 2. CDR3 protein: CASSLSRGLNTEAFF. CDR3 nucleotides: TGTGCCAGCAGTTTATCGAGGGGGCTGAACACTGAAGCTTTCTTT.

V usage is TRBV19 and J usage is TRBJ1-2, with D uncertain. CDR3 length: 14 amino acids. Germline V lookup: CDR1 LNHDA, CDR2 SQIVND (reference sequence). Trimming stripped 7 bases from V and 5 bases from J, with 17 bases between. Here the CDR3 reads CASMVPGPDYGYTF. The DNA for the CDR3 is TGTGCCAGTATGGTGCCAGGCCCGGATTATGGCTACACCTTC.

This sequence joins TRBV14 and TRBJ2-7; 9 nucleotides match TRBD1. The CDR3 runs 15 residues. V was pared by 1 base and J by 3 bases, with 4 bases of the junction left unmatched. CDR1 and CDR2 from the germline V gene are SGHDN and FVKESK. The CDR3 spells CASSQADRGYYEQYF. The CDR3, as DNA: TGTGCCAGCAGCCAAGCCGACAGGGGGTACTACGAGCAGTACTTC.

CDR3 bases: TGTGCCAGCAGCACCGAGCCCGGGACAGGGGTTAACGAGCAGTACTTC. Protein: CASSTEPGTGVNEQYF. V usage is TRBV7-9 and J usage is TRBJ2-7, with 10 bases matching TRBD1. The CDR3 covers 16 residues. V lost 5 bases and J lost 5; bases outside the gene matches: 12. CDR1 and CDR2 (germline): SEHNR, FQNEAQ (reference sequence).

The chain has TRBV7-9 and TRBJ1-4, with a possible D match to TRBD1 (5 bases). CDR1 is SEHNR, CDR2 FQNEAQ, per germline (reference sequence). Trimming left V 1 base short and J 2 bases short, with 8 bases between. The CDR3 is made up of 15 amino acids. The CDR3, as DNA: TGTGCCAGCAGCTTAGTCGACAGCACTAATGAAAAACTGTTTTTT. Amino acid sequence: CASSLVDSTNEKLFF.

The rearrangement links TRBV6-5 to TRBJ1-1, with 9 bases matching TRBD1. Germline CDR1 and CDR2: MNHEY and SVGAGI. V shed 2 bases and J 1 base; nucleotides not matched to a gene: 5. The CDR3 consists of 16 residues. The CDR3 sequence: CASSYIGTGPNTEAFF. Written as DNA, the CDR3 is TGTGCCAGCAGTTACATCGGGACAGGGCCGAACACTGAAGCTTTCTTT.

The chain combines TRBV5-6 with TRBJ2-4, with 12 bases lining up with TRBD1. CDR3 size: 19 residues. Looked up from germline, CDR1 is SGHDT and CDR2 is YYEEEE. Trimming at V came to 3 bases and at J to 0 bases, leaving 10 bases not matched to a gene. Here the CDR3 reads CASSSRKGQGALAKNIQYF. DNA of the CDR3: TGTGCCAGCAGCTCACGCAAGGGACAGGGGGCCTTAGCCAAAAACATTCAGTACTTC.

The V gene is TRBV5-1, the J gene TRBJ2-3; possibly TRBD2 for D (5 bases). Looked up from germline, CDR1 is SGHRS and CDR2 is YFSETQ. With 0 bases removed from V and 2 bases from J, the gap between germline ends came to 10 bases. This CDR3 contains 15 residues. CDR3 sequence (DNA): TGCGCCAGCAGCTTGGCCGGGGAGCTCACAGATACGCAGTATTTT. Translated, it gives CASSLAGELTDTQYF.

V usage is TRBV30 and J usage is TRBJ2-1; D may be TRBD1 (5 bases). This CDR3 is built from 13 residues. Germline CDR1 reads GTSNPN; CDR2 reads SVGIG (reference sequence). The CDR3 DNA is TGTGCTTCGGTTTGGGGCCGGGACAATGAGCAGTTCTTC. Amino acids: CASVWGRDNEQFF.

As to this clone: Other DNA sequences in this sample translate to the same CDR3. The rearrangement links TRBV9 to TRBJ1-1, with D unresolved. This CDR3 comprises 13 residues. The V end was cut by 4 bases, the J end by 4 bases, with 11 bases between. In germline, CDR1 is SGDLS, CDR2 YYNGEE. CDR3 nucleotides: TGTGCCAGCAGCACCGGTGGTAGCACTGAAGCTTTCTTT. It yields the protein CASSTGGSTEAFF.

The V gene is TRBV9, the J gene TRBJ2-7; TRBD1 matches 8 bases. The length of the CDR3 is 14 residues. Germline CDR1 SGDLS, CDR2 YYNGEE. The ends lost 3 bases at V and 2 bases at J; junction bases unmatched: 4. CDR3 region: CASSAGDRTYEQYF. In nucleotides, the CDR3 is TGTGCCAGCAGCGCGGGGGACAGGACCTACGAGCAGTACTTC.

The rearrangement uses TRBV4-3 and TRBJ2-3; unclear D gene. CDR3 size: 14 residues. V was cut by 3 bases and J by 6 bases, with 13 bases left in between. The germline V gene has CDR1 LGHNA and CDR2 YSLEER. The CDR3 DNA reads TGCGCCAGCAGCCAGGCTACCCCTTGGGATACGCAGTATTTT. It translates to CASSQATPWDTQYF.

The rearrangement uses TRBV7-8 and TRBJ2-1, with unresolved D. CDR1 and CDR2 (germline): SGHVS, FQNEAQ. The V gene lost 4 bases and the J gene lost 12 bases, with 25 bases spanning the gap. The CDR3 runs to 16 residues. The CDR3: CASSSLPPGREGVQFF. CDR3 DNA: TGTGCCAGCAGCTCATTGCCCCCTGGTAGGGAAGGAGTGCAGTTCTTC.

This chain joins TRBV9 and TRBJ2-7; 12 bases line up with TRBD1. V gave up 7 bases and J gave up 7 bases; unmatched junction bases: 3. CDR3 size: 12 residues. The germline V gene encodes CDR1 SGDLS and CDR2 YYNGEE. CDR3 DNA: TGTGCCAGCGGGACAGGGGGCGGGGAGCAGTACTTC. It yields the protein CASGTGGGEQYF. Complete variable domain (other parts from reference TRBV9 and TRBJ2-7): DSGVTQTPKHLITATGQRVTLRCSPRSGDLSVYWYQQSLDQGLQFLIQYYNGEERAKGNILERFSAQQFPDLHSELNLSSLELGDSALYFCASGTGGGEQYFGPGTRLTVT.

The CDR3 DNA follows: TGTGCCAGCAGCGAGGGACAGGGGAATTATCCTGATGAGCAGTTCTTC. Translation: CASSEGQGNYPDEQFF. This chain connects TRBV9 to TRBJ2-1; TRBD1 agrees at 10 bases. This CDR3 has 16 amino acids. Germline V gene sequence: CDR1 SGDLS, CDR2 YYNGEE. The V gene end was trimmed by 3 bases and the J gene end by 8 bases; junction bases not matched to a gene: 11.

Worth noting for this clone: Distinct nucleotide sequences in the sample also encode this CDR3. The V call is TRBV5-6, the J call TRBJ2-1; D is uncertain. CDR3 length: 13 residues. Deletions cut 0 bases from V and 3 bases from J, with 4 bases between. Looked up from germline, CDR1 is SGHDT and CDR2 is YYEEEE. The CDR3 is CASSLAVYNEQFF. The CDR3 nucleotides read TGTGCCAGCAGCTTGGCGGTCTACAATGAGCAGTTCTTC.

The chain is built from TRBV18 and TRBJ2-5, with TRBD2 identical over 12 bases. The CDR3 covers 15 residues. With V trimmed by 1 base and J by 3 bases, 0 bases remained unmatched. CDR1 is KGHSH, CDR2 LQKENI, per germline. CDR3 loop: CASSPRTSGEETQYF. Here the CDR3 DNA reads TGTGCCAGCTCACCACGGACTAGCGGGGAAGAGACCCAGTACTTC.

The V and J genes are TRBV6-5 and TRBJ1-2; 9 nucleotides agree with TRBD1. V gave up 10 bases and J gave up 2 bases; unmatched junction bases: 5. The CDR3 loop spans 13 amino acids. The germline V gene has CDR1 MNHEY and CDR2 SVGAGI. CDR3 bases: TGTGCCACCGGACAGGGGCCGAACTATGGCTACACCTTC. Translated: CATGQGPNYGYTF.

CDR3 sequence reads: CASSAATGGGVDTEAFF. The CDR3 DNA sequence: TGTGCCAGCAGCGCAGCTACAGGGGGCGGTGTCGACACTGAAGCTTTCTTT. The V gene is TRBV9, the J gene TRBJ1-1, with 9 nucleotides matching TRBD1. Germline-derived CDR1 and CDR2 are SGDLS and YYNGEE. The length of the CDR3 is 17 residues. V gave up 3 bases and J gave up 3 bases; unmatched junction bases: 12.

This sequence joins TRBV28 and TRBJ2-7; 10 positions agree with TRBD1. The CDR3 extends over 13 amino acids. The germline V gene has CDR1 MDHEN and CDR2 SYDVKM. The ends lost 7 bases at V and 5 bases at J; junction bases unmatched: 5. The CDR3: CASNPTGGHEQYF. CDR3 coding DNA: TGTGCCAGCAACCCGACAGGGGGCCACGAGCAGTACTTC.

V gene TRBV7-9 combines with J gene TRBJ1-1; D might be TRBD1 (5 bases). This CDR3 is built from 15 residues. The V end was cut by 5 bases, the J end by 2 bases, with 15 bases between. Germline values: CDR1 SEHNR, CDR2 FQNEAQ (reference sequence). CDR3: CASSLAGTRNTEAFF. The CDR3 bases are TGTGCCAGCAGCCTCGCCGGGACGAGAAACACTGAAGCTTTCTTT.

This sequence joins TRBV28 and TRBJ2-3, with D perhaps TRBD1 or TRBD2 (5 bases each). The germline gives CDR1 MDHEN, CDR2 SYDVKM. This CDR3 is 15 amino acids long. Trimming left V 3 bases short and J 2 bases short, with 12 bases between. CDR3 in amino acids: CASSFRDLATDTQYF. The CDR3 DNA sequence: TGTGCCAGCAGTTTTCGGGACCTGGCCACAGATACGCAGTATTTT.

The V gene is TRBV30, the J gene TRBJ1-1; D unclear. The CDR3 has 13 amino acids. Germline CDR1 reads GTSNPN; CDR2 reads SVGIG (reference sequence). Trimming cost V 3 bases and J 1 base, with 9 bases left between them. The CDR3: CAWSLRENTEAFF. CDR3 DNA sequence: TGTGCCTGGAGCCTCCGGGAGAACACTGAAGCTTTCTTT. Supplemented by reference TRBV30 and TRBJ1-1, the full variable domain reads SQTIHQWPATLVQPVGSPLSLECTVEGTSNPNLYWYRQAAGRGLQLLFYSVGIGQISSEVPQNLSASRPQDRQFILSSKKLLLSDSGFYLCAWSLRENTEAFFGQGTRLTVV.

The chain links TRBV7-6 to TRBJ2-3; 8 nucleotides agree with TRBD2. The CDR3 sequence is 19 residues long. CDR1 SGHVS and CDR2 FNYEAQ come from the germline V gene. The V segment lost 5 bases and the J segment 2 bases; nucleotides outside the gene matches: 18. CDR3 loop: CASSAFSSPVAGNTDTQYF. The CDR3 DNA reads TGTGCCAGCAGCGCCTTCAGCTCTCCGGTAGCGGGGAACACAGATACGCAGTATTTT.

This rearrangement joins TRBV7-6 to TRBJ2-5, with 7 bases matching TRBD2. CDR3 length: 16 amino acids. The germline V gene encodes CDR1 SGHVS and CDR2 FNYEAQ. The ends lost 0 bases at V and 3 bases at J; junction bases unmatched: 7. The CDR3 protein is CASSLAGEGTEETQYF. The DNA for the CDR3 is TGTGCCAGCAGCTTAGCAGGGGAGGGGACCGAAGAGACCCAGTACTTC.

The chain uses TRBV5-1 and TRBJ2-1, with 9 bases that match TRBD2. The CDR3 loop spans 13 amino acids. CDR1 and CDR2 from the germline V gene are SGHRS and YFSETQ. Unmatched junction bases numbered 1, after V lost 5 bases and J lost 4 bases. CDR3 sequence reads: CASRSGGYNEQFF. The CDR3 nucleotides read TGCGCCAGCAGGAGCGGGGGGTACAATGAGCAGTTCTTC. Full variable domain (rest looked up from reference TRBV5-1 and TRBJ2-1): KAGVTQTPRYLIKTRGQQVTLSCSPISGHRSVSWYQQTPGQGLQFLFEYFSETQRNKGNFPGRFSGRQFSNSRSEMNVSTLELGDSALYLCASRSGGYNEQFFGPGTRLTVL.

The chain employs TRBV9 and TRBJ2-7; D is uncertain. CDR3 length: 15 residues. Germline-derived CDR1 and CDR2 are SGDLS and YYNGEE. V lost 0 bases and J 3 bases, leaving 13 bases between the germline ends. The CDR3 bases are TGTGCCAGCAGCGTAGGGGCAGGTGCCTTCTACGAGCAGTACTTC. It is translated as CASSVGAGAFYEQYF.

The genes are TRBV15 and TRBJ1-2; D unresolved. Germline V gene data show CDR1 as LNHNV and CDR2 as YYDKDF (reference sequence). The V and J ends lost 0 bases and 8 bases respectively, with 22 bases between them. This CDR3 contains 17 residues. The CDR3 protein is CATSREATAISAEGYTF. DNA of the CDR3: TGTGCCACCAGCAGAGAGGCGACCGCAATATCCGCCGAGGGCTACACCTTC.

The genes are TRBV5-6 and TRBJ2-7, with D unclear. This CDR3 spans 12 amino acids. Trimming took 4 bases from V and 3 from J, leaving 8 bases between them. Germline V gene sequence: CDR1 SGHDT, CDR2 YYEEEE. CDR3 DNA sequence: TGTGCCAGCAGCCAATCGAACTACGAGCAGTACTTC. It specifies CASSQSNYEQYF.

The chain joins TRBV4-1 to TRBJ2-1; no reliable D call. From germline, CDR1 is MGHRA and CDR2 YSYEKL. This CDR3 is built from 14 residues. Trimming removed 1 base at V and 3 bases at J, with 7 bases between. This CDR3 reads CASSQAVVYNEQFF. CDR3 coding DNA: TGCGCCAGCAGCCAAGCAGTAGTCTACAATGAGCAGTTCTTC.

In its sample, this clone was seen once. The chain has TRBV19 and TRBJ2-7, with D maybe TRBD1 (5 bases). The length of the CDR3 is 16 residues. Trimming shortened V by 4 bases and J by 2 bases, and 18 bases separated the two germline ends. Germline V gene sequence: CDR1 LNHDA, CDR2 SQIVND (reference sequence). This chain's CDR3 is CASSTQDMDRPYEQYF. DNA for the CDR3: TGTGCCAGTAGTACCCAGGACATGGACCGCCCCTACGAGCAGTACTTC.

Written as DNA, the CDR3 is TGTGCCAGCAGTTTAAACCTCATGGGCTATGGCTACACCTTC. Amino acid sequence: CASSLNLMGYGYTF. The chain uses TRBV27 and TRBJ1-2; D unresolved. V was trimmed by 2 bases and J by 4 bases, leaving 11 bases between them. The CDR3 covers 14 residues. CDR1 MNHEY and CDR2 SMNVEV come from the germline V gene (reference sequence).